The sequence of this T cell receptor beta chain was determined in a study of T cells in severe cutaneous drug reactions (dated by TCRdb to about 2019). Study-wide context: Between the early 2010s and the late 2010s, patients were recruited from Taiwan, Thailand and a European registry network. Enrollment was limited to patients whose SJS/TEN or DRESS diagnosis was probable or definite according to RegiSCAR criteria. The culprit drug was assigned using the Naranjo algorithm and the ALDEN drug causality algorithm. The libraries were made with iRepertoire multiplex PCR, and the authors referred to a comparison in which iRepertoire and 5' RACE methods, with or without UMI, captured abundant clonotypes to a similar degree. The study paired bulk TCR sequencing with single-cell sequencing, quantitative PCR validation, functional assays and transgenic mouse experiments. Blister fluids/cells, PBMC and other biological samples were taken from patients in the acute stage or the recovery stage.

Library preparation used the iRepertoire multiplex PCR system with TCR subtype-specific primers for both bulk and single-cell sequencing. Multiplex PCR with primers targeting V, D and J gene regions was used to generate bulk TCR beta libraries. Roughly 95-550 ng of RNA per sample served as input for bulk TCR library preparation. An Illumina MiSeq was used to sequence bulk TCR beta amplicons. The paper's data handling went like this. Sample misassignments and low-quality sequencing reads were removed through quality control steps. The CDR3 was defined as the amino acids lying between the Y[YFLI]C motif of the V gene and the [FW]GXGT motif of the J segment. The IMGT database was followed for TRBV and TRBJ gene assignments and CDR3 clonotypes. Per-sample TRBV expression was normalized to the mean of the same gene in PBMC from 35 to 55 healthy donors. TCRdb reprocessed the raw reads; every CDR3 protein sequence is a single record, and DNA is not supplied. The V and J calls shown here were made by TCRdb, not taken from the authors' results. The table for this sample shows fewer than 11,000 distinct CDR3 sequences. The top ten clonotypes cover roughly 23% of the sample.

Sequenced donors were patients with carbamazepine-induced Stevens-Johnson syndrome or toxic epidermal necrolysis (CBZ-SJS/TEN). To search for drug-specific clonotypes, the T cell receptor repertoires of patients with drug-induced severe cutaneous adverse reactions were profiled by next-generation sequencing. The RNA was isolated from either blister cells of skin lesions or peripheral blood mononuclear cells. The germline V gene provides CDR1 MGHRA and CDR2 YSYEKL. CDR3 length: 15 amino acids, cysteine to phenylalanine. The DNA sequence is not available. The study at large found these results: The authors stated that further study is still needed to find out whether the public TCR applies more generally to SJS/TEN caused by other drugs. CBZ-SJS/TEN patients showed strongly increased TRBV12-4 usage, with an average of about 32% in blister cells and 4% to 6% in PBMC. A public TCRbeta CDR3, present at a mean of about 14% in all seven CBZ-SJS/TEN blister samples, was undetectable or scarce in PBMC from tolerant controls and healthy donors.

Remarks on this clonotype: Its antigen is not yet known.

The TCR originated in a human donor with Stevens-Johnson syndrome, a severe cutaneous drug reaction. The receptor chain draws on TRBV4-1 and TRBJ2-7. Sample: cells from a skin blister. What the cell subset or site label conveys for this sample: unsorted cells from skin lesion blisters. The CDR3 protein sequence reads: CASSQDAAFSYEQYF.